The rows below give T cell receptor beta chains drawn from one sample of a study of shared clonotypes between healthy human individuals. Generated by immunoSEQ multiplex PCR, the TCRdb table keeps only in-frame clones and is missing some. The table shows 800,000 to 950,000 clones, with 96% occurring only once. The specimen sequenced was naive CD8+ T cells sorted from blood. The receptors derive from a man younger than 40 in good health. The CDR3 runs from the conserved cysteine through the conserved F or W. The order of the fields is J gene, clone size, CDR3 length, D gene, V gene, CDR3 protein, CDR3 DNA. D genes are given only for firm matches. Size tells how often a clone was seen (once, few, many) or the class of an expanded clone, and some rows leave it out.

TRBJ2-1	-	14	-	TRBV11-3	CASSARGGNNEQFF	TGTGCCAGCAGCGCAAGAGGAGGTAACAATGAGCAGTTCTTC
TRBJ1-1	-	11	-	TRBV20-1	CSAIRQVEAFF	TGCAGTGCTATTCGACAGGTTGAAGCTTTCTTT
TRBJ2-2	once	16	-	TRBV5-4	CASSYPSQQGPGELFF	TGTGCCAGCAGCTACCCGAGCCAACAGGGTCCCGGGGAGCTGTTTTTT
TRBJ2-1	-	11	-	TRBV11-2	CASSALGEQFF	TGTGCCAGCAGCGCCTTGGGTGAGCAGTTCTTC
TRBJ1-5	-	16	-	TRBV4-3	CASSPRWAGVNQPQHF	TGCGCCAGCAGCCCCCGGTGGGCAGGAGTCAATCAGCCCCAGCATTTT
TRBJ1-1	once	17	TRBD1	TRBV25-1	CASSEESVTGDDTEAFF	TGTGCCAGCAGTGAGGAGAGCGTAACAGGGGATGACACTGAAGCTTTCTTT
TRBJ2-7	once	15	-	TRBV27	CASSSLDSSSYEQYF	TGTGCCAGCAGTTCGTTGGACAGTAGCTCCTACGAGCAGTACTTC
TRBJ2-7	-	13	-	TRBV6-5	CASSYGGGHEQYF	TGTGCCAGCAGTTACGGGGGGGGGCACGAGCAGTACTTC
TRBJ2-7	-	12	TRBD1	TRBV4-2	CASSQQQGGQYF	TGTGCCAGCAGCCAACAACAGGGGGGGCAGTACTTC
TRBJ1-2	once	15	-	TRBV4-1	CASSQDPGANYGYTF	TGCGCCAGCAGCCAAGATCCGGGAGCTAACTATGGCTACACCTTC
TRBJ2-3	-	16	TRBD2	TRBV4-1	CASSHSTSGGTDTQYF	TGCGCCAGCAGCCACTCGACTAGCGGGGGCACAGATACGCAGTATTTT
TRBJ1-1	-	14	TRBD1	TRBV7-8	CASRLRTGVTEAFF	TGTGCCAGCAGATTAAGGACAGGGGTTACTGAAGCTTTCTTT
TRBJ2-1	-	18	TRBD2	TRBV4-1	CASSQDQGGRVGYNEQFF	TGCGCCAGCAGCCAAGATCAAGGCGGGAGGGTTGGTTACAATGAGCAGTTCTTC